The 8 T cell receptor beta chains listed next were all sequenced from one sample in a study of T-cell memory formation after mild COVID-19. TCRdb re-called the 5' RACE reads through MiXCR, storing one row per CDR3 protein. The table lists hundreds of thousands of distinct CDR3 sequences, 16% of them singletons. Sequencing was done on a sample of PBMCs or a T cell subset sorted from them (not recorded which). The receptors were sampled from a young man who had mild COVID-19 (a few samples of this study predate the infection). Cell type and time point are not known.

This clonotype was counted only a few times. This rearrangement joins TRBV28 to TRBJ1-2; 9 bases match TRBD1. Germline CDR1 is MDHEN and CDR2 is SYDVKM. Unmatched junction bases numbered 4, after V lost 6 bases and J lost 5 bases. The CDR3 sequence is 13 residues long. The CDR3 DNA is TGTGCCAGCAGCCGAGGACAGGGGTATGGCTACACCTTC. It specifies CASSRGQGYGYTF.

This clonotype was found a few times. The CDR3 protein is CASSLSTGVHNTGELFF. Here the CDR3 DNA reads TGTGCCAGCAGTCTCTCGACAGGGGTGCACAACACCGGGGAGCTGTTTTTT. The V call is TRBV6-5, the J call TRBJ2-2; TRBD1 agrees at 8 bases. The CDR3 is made up of 17 amino acids. CDR1 and CDR2 from the germline V gene are MNHEY and SVGAGI. V was clipped by 5 bases and J by 2 bases; unmatched bases: 10.

The chain is built from TRBV5-6 and TRBJ1-1; D ambiguous. Deletions cut 1 base from V and 4 bases from J, with 8 bases between. The CDR3 runs 13 residues. CDR1 SGHDT and CDR2 YYEEEE come from the germline V gene. The CDR3 DNA reads as TGTGCCAGCAGCTTGAAAGGGATCACTGAAGCTTTCTTT. Its protein is CASSLKGITEAFF. Using reference TRBV5-6 and TRBJ1-1 for the parts outside the CDR3, the full variable domain is DAGVTQSPTHLIKTRGQQVTLRCSPKSGHDTVSWYQQALGQGPQFIFQYYEEEERQRGNFPDRFSGHQFPNYSSELNVNALLLGDSALYLCASSLKGITEAFFGQGTRLTVV.

The gene calls are TRBV2 and TRBJ2-1; 9 bases agree with TRBD2. The ends lost 2 bases at V and 1 base at J; junction bases unmatched: 9. Germline values: CDR1 SNHLY, CDR2 FYNNEI. This CDR3 is 18 amino acids long. The CDR3 DNA reads as TGTGCCAGCAGTGAATGGGCTAGCGGGACCCTATCCTACAATGAGCAGTTCTTC. Translated: CASSEWASGTLSYNEQFF.

V gene TRBV11-3 combines with J gene TRBJ2-2, with unresolved D. Trimming pared 5 bases from V and 3 bases from J, leaving 13 bases between. Germline V lookup: CDR1 SGHNT, CDR2 YENEEA. The CDR3 is 15 residues long. CDR3 sequence: CASSLGRSDTGELFF. The CDR3 DNA reads as TGTGCCAGCAGCCTAGGACGGTCGGACACCGGGGAGCTGTTTTTT.

The V and J genes are TRBV9 and TRBJ2-5, with D perhaps matching TRBD1 (5 bases). Germline CDR1 SGDLS, CDR2 YYNGEE. The V gene lost 3 bases and the J gene lost 2 bases, with 14 bases spanning the gap. The CDR3 totals 15 residues. As DNA, the CDR3 is TGTGCCAGCAGCGAAGGGGCAAAGAGACAAGAGACCCAGTACTTC. Translated: CASSEGAKRQETQYF.

This clonotype was observed a few times. The chain carries TRBV7-6 and TRBJ1-2; 7 nucleotides match TRBD1. Germline CDR1 is SGHVS and CDR2 is FNYEAQ. J lost 7 bases, V lost 5 bases, and 7 bases had no gene match. The CDR3 length is 13 residues. CDR3 sequence (DNA): TGTGCCAGCAGCGCGACAGGGTACGGTGGCTACACCTTC. Translation: CASSATGYGGYTF.

The rearrangement joins TRBV20-1 to TRBJ2-2; D is perhaps TRBD2 (6 bases). The CDR3 spans 14 residues. The ends were cut back, 6 bases at V and 8 bases at J, with 19 bases in the middle. Germline lookup yields CDR1 DFQATT and CDR2 SNEGSKA (reference sequence). The CDR3 loop reads CSAGLSKRVGELFF. In nucleotides, the CDR3 is TGCAGTGCGGGACTCTCAAAGCGTGTAGGGGAGCTGTTTTTT.